This T cell receptor beta chain was retrieved from a study of Tregs in tolerant kidney transplant recipients. Regarding this clone: Its antigen is as yet unknown.

Thawed PBMCs were FACS-sorted into unstimulated CD4+CD25+CD127- regulatory T cells, CD4+CD25- non-regulatory cells, CD4 and CD8 cells. Study results and limitations: Biological reproducibility was not directly addressed in this study. The small number of patients limits these findings pending further validation. The most relevant donor-specific Treg TCRbeta repertoire apparently came from expansion with activated donor B cells.

Profiled with immunoSEQ multiplex PCR; TCRdb holds only in-frame clones, not every one. Of some 100,000 clones in the sample, around 91% are singletons; the top ten hold less than 0.7%. The V and J ends lost 0 bases and 8 bases respectively, with 10 bases between them. This CDR3 has 13 amino acids. Germline CDR1 reads MNHEY; CDR2 reads SVGAGI. What was sequenced was CD4+ T cells from blood. The sequence was obtained from a human donor in good health. V usage is TRBV6-5 and J usage is TRBJ1-2; TRBD1 is a possible D gene (5 bases). The CDR3 loop reads CASSYSQGQGYTF. The CDR3 DNA sequence: TGTGCCAGCAGTTACTCCCAGGGTCAGGGCTACACCTTC.